These T cell receptor beta chains were read from a single sample in a study of regulatory T cells in long-lasting Graves disease. TCRdb redid the calling of the multiplex PCR reads with MiXCR, one entry per CDR3 protein. The sample holds hundreds of thousands of distinct CDR3 sequences; 21% are singletons and the top ten take roughly an eighth. The sequencing here drew on peripheral blood mononuclear cells (PBMCs), taken when the disease was refractory, from a patient treated with antithyroid drugs. Source of these receptors: a female donor with Graves disease. Each CDR3 is given with its conserved first and last residue. Fields, in order: clone size, V gene, J gene, CDR3 protein. Size is stated for part of the rows, as once, few or many counts, or as a class when the clone is expanded.

NA,TRBV20-1,TRBJ2-5,CSARGREAQYF
many,TRBV7-2,TRBJ2-5,CASSLAVTSAKETQYF
many,TRBV2,TRBJ1-4,CASGQGSEKLFF
many,TRBV20-1,TRBJ1-5,CSARVPGNQPQHF
many,TRBV10-3,TRBJ1-1,CAISSGQGEVNTEAFF
NA,TRBV27,TRBJ2-3,CASSLIEGFPDTQYF
NA,TRBV20-1,TRBJ1-1,CSASILGTEAFF
few,TRBV15,TRBJ1-5,CATSRDMGNHPQHF
many,TRBV3-1,TRBJ1-4,CASSRGNEKLFF
many,TRBV12-3/TRBV12-4,TRBJ2-2,CASSDRIRGNTGELFF
NA,TRBV5-1,TRBJ2-7,CASSLNQGYEQYF
NA,TRBV19,TRBJ1-4,CASSPREIGEKLFF
few,TRBV7-2,TRBJ2-5,CASSTGTAPFQETQYF
NA,TRBV6-2/TRBV6-3,TRBJ1-1,CASRGDRAEAFF
NA,TRBV9,TRBJ2-2,CASSAEMSTGELFF
NA,TRBV7-6,TRBJ2-7,CASSPQPGGSSYEQYF